A selection of T cell receptor beta chains follows, all from one sample in a study of shared clonotypes between healthy human individuals. This table comes from immunoSEQ multiplex PCR, and its TCRdb copy is limited to in-frame clones, with some not included. The sample comprises millions of clones, approximately 93% of which are singletons, and around 0.4% rests with the top ten. The sequenced material came from naive CD4+ T cells from PBMCs. All receptors come from a young man in good health. Some clones in this sample may be carry-over from other donors' samples. Each CDR3 is given with its conserved first and last residue. The D gene is left open where the match is weak. Clone size, where shown, is once, few, many, or a class for clones that have expanded.

j_call: TRBJ1-4; v_call: TRBV18; clone_size: -; d_call: -; cdr3_nt: TGTGCCAGCTCACAAGTGGGCGGGAGGGCACGACCTCCTAATGAAAAACTGTTTTTT; cdr3_aa: CASSQVGGRARPPNEKLFF
j_call: TRBJ2-3; v_call: TRBV5-1; clone_size: -; d_call: -; cdr3_nt: TGCGCCAGCAGCATTCAGGGTTCAGATACGCAGTATTTT; cdr3_aa: CASSIQGSDTQYF
j_call: TRBJ2-7; v_call: TRBV4-3; clone_size: -; d_call: TRBD1; cdr3_nt: TGCGCCAGCAGCCAGCAGACAGGGACCTTCTACGAGCAGTACTTC; cdr3_aa: CASSQQTGTFYEQYF
j_call: TRBJ1-2; v_call: TRBV6-6; clone_size: -; d_call: TRBD1; cdr3_nt: TGTGCCAGCAGACTCGGACAGGAGACTAACTATGGCTACACCTTC; cdr3_aa: CASRLGQETNYGYTF
j_call: TRBJ2-6; v_call: TRBV5-5; clone_size: -; d_call: -; cdr3_nt: TGTGCCAGCAGCTCCGTGGGCTCTGGGGCCAACGTCCTGACTTTC; cdr3_aa: CASSSVGSGANVLTF
j_call: TRBJ2-6; v_call: TRBV10-3; clone_size: -; d_call: -; cdr3_nt: TGTGCCACCCGACAGGTCTCTGGGGCCAACGTCCTGACTTTC; cdr3_aa: CATRQVSGANVLTF
j_call: TRBJ2-3; v_call: TRBV5-4; clone_size: -; d_call: -; cdr3_nt: TGTGCCAGCAGCTCCCGGGAGACAGATACGCAGTATTTT; cdr3_aa: CASSSRETDTQYF
j_call: TRBJ2-3; v_call: TRBV5-1; clone_size: -; d_call: TRBD2; cdr3_nt: TGCGCCAGCAGTCCGATCCGGAGGGCTAGCGGGAGCGCAGATACGCAGTATTTT; cdr3_aa: CASSPIRRASGSADTQYF
j_call: TRBJ2-5; v_call: TRBV9; clone_size: once; d_call: -; cdr3_nt: TGTGCCAGCAGCGCTTTTGTTTATTCGGAGACCCAGTACTTC; cdr3_aa: CASSAFVYSETQYF
j_call: TRBJ2-7; v_call: TRBV2; clone_size: -; d_call: TRBD1; cdr3_nt: TGTGCCAGCCAGCGAGGGACAGGGGGGACCTACGAGCAGTACTTC; cdr3_aa: CASQRGTGGTYEQYF
j_call: TRBJ2-3; v_call: TRBV7-9; clone_size: -; d_call: TRBD2; cdr3_nt: TGTGCCAGCACCAAGGCGGGGGAGACGTTCACAGATACGCAGTATTTT; cdr3_aa: CASTKAGETFTDTQYF
j_call: TRBJ2-1; v_call: TRBV4-3; clone_size: -; d_call: -; cdr3_nt: TGCGCCAGCAGCCAGAGACGGATGAGCTCCTACAATGAGCAGTTCTTC; cdr3_aa: CASSQRRMSSYNEQFF
j_call: TRBJ2-5; v_call: TRBV9; clone_size: -; d_call: TRBD2; cdr3_nt: TGTGCCAGCAGCGTAGGAACTCCGACTAGCGGGAGGGCAGAGACCCAGTACTTC; cdr3_aa: CASSVGTPTSGRAETQYF
j_call: TRBJ2-1; v_call: TRBV7-9; clone_size: -; d_call: -; cdr3_nt: TGTGCCAGCTCCGGTAGGGCCCCTAGCTACAATGAGCAGTTCTTC; cdr3_aa: CASSGRAPSYNEQFF
j_call: TRBJ2-7; v_call: TRBV7-9; clone_size: -; d_call: -; cdr3_nt: TGTGCCCATCGATCGGCTGAGGGCGAGCAGTACTTC; cdr3_aa: CAHRSAEGEQYF
j_call: TRBJ2-3; v_call: TRBV4-2; clone_size: -; d_call: -; cdr3_nt: TGTGCCAGCAGCCAACGTTCGGGCGATACGCAGTATTTT; cdr3_aa: CASSQRSGDTQYF
j_call: TRBJ1-2; v_call: TRBV7-9; clone_size: -; d_call: TRBD1; cdr3_nt: TGTGCCAGCAGCTTAGGGACAGGGGTGTCTAACTATGGCTACACCTTC; cdr3_aa: CASSLGTGVSNYGYTF
j_call: TRBJ2-1; v_call: TRBV7-9; clone_size: -; d_call: TRBD2; cdr3_nt: TGTGCCAGCAGCCAGAGCGGGAACCGATACAATGAGCAGTTCTTC; cdr3_aa: CASSQSGNRYNEQFF
j_call: TRBJ2-3; v_call: TRBV5-1; clone_size: -; d_call: -; cdr3_nt: TGCGCCAGCAGCTTGAGATCCTTAGGGGATACGCAGTATTTT; cdr3_aa: CASSLRSLGDTQYF
j_call: TRBJ2-5; v_call: TRBV6-5; clone_size: -; d_call: -; cdr3_nt: TGTGCCAGCACCCGACGACCTCAAGAGACCCAGTACTTC; cdr3_aa: CASTRRPQETQYF
j_call: TRBJ2-7; v_call: TRBV2; clone_size: -; d_call: TRBD2; cdr3_nt: TGTGCCAGCAGTGAAATGCGGGGGTTAAACTACGAGCAGTACTTC; cdr3_aa: CASSEMRGLNYEQYF
j_call: TRBJ2-7; v_call: TRBV28; clone_size: once; d_call: TRBD1; cdr3_nt: TGTGCCAGCAGTTTACTGGGCTTAGGGACAGGGAGCGAGCAGTACTTC; cdr3_aa: CASSLLGLGTGSEQYF
j_call: TRBJ2-5; v_call: TRBV18; clone_size: once; d_call: TRBD1; cdr3_nt: TGTGCCAGCTCCCCCATGCCGAGGGGGCAGGAGACCCAGTACTTC; cdr3_aa: CASSPMPRGQETQYF
j_call: TRBJ1-1; v_call: TRBV28; clone_size: -; d_call: -; cdr3_nt: TGTGCCAGCAGTACGACGGGGGCGGGGAACACTGAAGCTTTCTTT; cdr3_aa: CASSTTGAGNTEAFF
j_call: TRBJ2-2; v_call: TRBV4-1; clone_size: once; d_call: -; cdr3_nt: TGCGCCAGCAGACCCCCGACCAGCCCTACCGGGGAGCTGTTTTTT; cdr3_aa: CASRPPTSPTGELFF
j_call: TRBJ2-1; v_call: TRBV7-9; clone_size: -; d_call: -; cdr3_nt: TGTGCCAGCAGCTGGGGGGCCAATGAGCAGTTCTTC; cdr3_aa: CASSWGANEQFF
j_call: TRBJ2-7; v_call: TRBV28; clone_size: -; d_call: TRBD2; cdr3_nt: TGTGCCAGCAGCCCACTGCGGGGGGTCTCCGAGCAGTACTTC; cdr3_aa: CASSPLRGVSEQYF
j_call: TRBJ1-1; v_call: TRBV10-3; clone_size: -; d_call: TRBD1; cdr3_nt: TGTGCCATCAGCACAGGGGGGGCGACTGAAGCTTTCTTT; cdr3_aa: CAISTGGATEAFF
j_call: TRBJ2-5; v_call: TRBV7-3; clone_size: -; d_call: -; cdr3_nt: TGTGCCAGCAGCTGGCGCTCCGGGCACCAAGAGACCCAGTACTTC; cdr3_aa: CASSWRSGHQETQYF
j_call: TRBJ1-1; v_call: TRBV5-8; clone_size: -; d_call: -; cdr3_nt: TGTGCCAGCAGCCGAACAAGGGGGAACACTGAAGCTTTCTTT; cdr3_aa: CASSRTRGNTEAFF
j_call: TRBJ2-1; v_call: TRBV29-1; clone_size: -; d_call: TRBD2; cdr3_nt: TGCAGCGTTGCCCCGAGCGGGAGGGGCCCCGAGGCGCAGTTCTTC; cdr3_aa: CSVAPSGRGPEAQFF
j_call: TRBJ1-2; v_call: TRBV6-5; clone_size: -; d_call: TRBD1; cdr3_nt: TGTGCCAGCACCCGCCGGGACAGACCCTTATATGGCTACACCTTC; cdr3_aa: CASTRRDRPLYGYTF
j_call: TRBJ2-7; v_call: TRBV18; clone_size: -; d_call: -; cdr3_nt: TGTGCCAGCTCACCCGGTGGGGGTAGCTACGAGCAGTACTTC; cdr3_aa: CASSPGGGSYEQYF
j_call: TRBJ2-7; v_call: TRBV15; clone_size: -; d_call: -; cdr3_nt: TGTGCCACCAGCAGAGACCTCCTTTACGAGCAGTACTTC; cdr3_aa: CATSRDLLYEQYF
j_call: TRBJ2-7; v_call: TRBV7-2; clone_size: once; d_call: -; cdr3_nt: TGTGCCAGCAGCTCGGACAGTCTCTCCTACGAGCAGTACTTC; cdr3_aa: CASSSDSLSYEQYF
j_call: TRBJ2-7; v_call: TRBV19; clone_size: -; d_call: -; cdr3_nt: TGTGCCAGTAGTAGCGGGACCGTGGCCTACGAGCAGTACTTC; cdr3_aa: CASSSGTVAYEQYF
j_call: TRBJ1-5; v_call: TRBV7-9; clone_size: -; d_call: -; cdr3_nt: TGTGCCAGCAGCTTATCAGGGGATCAGCCCCAGCATTTT; cdr3_aa: CASSLSGDQPQHF
j_call: TRBJ1-2; v_call: TRBV6-5; clone_size: once; d_call: TRBD1; cdr3_nt: TGTGCCAGCAGGCCGCCAGGGGGGGTAGCTGGCTACACCTTC; cdr3_aa: CASRPPGGVAGYTF
j_call: TRBJ1-2; v_call: TRBV6-5; clone_size: -; d_call: -; cdr3_nt: TGTGCCAGCAGTTACTCGAACGATAACTATGGCTACACCTTC; cdr3_aa: CASSYSNDNYGYTF
j_call: TRBJ1-2; v_call: TRBV29-1; clone_size: once; d_call: -; cdr3_nt: TGCAGCGTTGGGGCCGGTTACTATAGCTACACCTTC; cdr3_aa: CSVGAGYYSYTF
j_call: TRBJ2-5; v_call: TRBV2; clone_size: -; d_call: -; cdr3_nt: TGTGCCAGCAGTGAGGTTGTCTCATCAGGAGGGACAGCGAGAGAGACCCAGTACTTC; cdr3_aa: CASSEVVSSGGTARETQYF
j_call: TRBJ2-7; v_call: TRBV30; clone_size: -; d_call: -; cdr3_nt: TGTGCCTCCGTACGGGGGACGACGAGGGAGCAGTACTTC; cdr3_aa: CASVRGTTREQYF
j_call: TRBJ1-2; v_call: TRBV6-5; clone_size: -; d_call: -; cdr3_nt: TGTGCCAGCAGGTCGTGGGGGGCGGATGGCTACACCTTC; cdr3_aa: CASRSWGADGYTF
j_call: TRBJ2-6; v_call: TRBV5-4; clone_size: -; d_call: TRBD2; cdr3_nt: TGTGCCAGCAGCTTGTTAGCGGGCCCCTCTGGGGCCAACGTCCTGACTTTC; cdr3_aa: CASSLLAGPSGANVLTF
j_call: TRBJ2-1; v_call: TRBV11-3; clone_size: once; d_call: TRBD2; cdr3_nt: TGTGCCAGCAGCCCTAGCGGGGATGGGAATGAGCAGTTCTTC; cdr3_aa: CASSPSGDGNEQFF
j_call: TRBJ1-5; v_call: TRBV21-1; clone_size: few; d_call: -; cdr3_nt: TGTGCCAGCAGGCGAAGGGGAGCTCTAAGGGTTCGGCCCCAGCATTTT; cdr3_aa: CASRRRGALRVRPQHF
j_call: TRBJ2-3; v_call: TRBV2; clone_size: -; d_call: -; cdr3_nt: TGTGCCAGCAGTGAAGACAGGTTCACAGATACGCAGTATTTT; cdr3_aa: CASSEDRFTDTQYF
j_call: TRBJ1-1; v_call: TRBV7-9; clone_size: -; d_call: -; cdr3_nt: TGTGCCAGCAGCGCCGGGGGGTCGAGTAATCCTGAAGCTTTCTTT; cdr3_aa: CASSAGGSSNPEAFF